The 25 T cell receptor beta chains below come from one sample, sequenced in a study of T cells in Graves' hyperthyroidism and ophthalmopathy. The CDR3 regions of TCR beta were amplified from RNA transcripts. When the TCR CDR3 underwent first-round RT-PCR, the HTBI primer set was used. Each CDR3 protein is one row after TCRdb ran MiXCR on the multiplex PCR reads. Among around 340,000 distinct CDR3 sequences listed, around 13% were seen once. Sequenced sample: blood. Every receptor here comes from a woman aged 25 to 39 with Graves' hyperthyroidism.

This clonotype has only a few counts. The chain carries TRBV19 and TRBJ1-2; TRBD1 might be the D (6 bases). Between the trimmed V and J ends, which lost 5 bases and 5 bases, there was a span of 18 bases. In germline, CDR1 is LNHDA, CDR2 SQIVND (reference sequence). The CDR3 extends over 15 amino acids. This CDR3 is CASSAGTFQPYGYTF. The CDR3 DNA is TGTGCCAGTAGTGCAGGGACATTCCAACCGTATGGCTACACCTTC. The variable domain in full, completed from reference TRBV19 and TRBJ1-2, reads DGGITQSPKYLFRKEGQNVTLSCEQNLNHDAMYWYRQDPGQGLRLIYYSQIVNDFQKGDIAEGYSVSREKKESFPLTVTSAQKNPTAFYLCASSAGTFQPYGYTFGSGTRLTVV.

This clonotype was observed a few times. The V gene is TRBV15, the J gene TRBJ1-5; a possible D gene is TRBD1 (6 bases). V was shortened by 4 bases and J by 4 bases, with 11 bases between the two germline ends. This CDR3 is 14 amino acids long. The germline gives CDR1 LNHNV, CDR2 YYDKDF (reference sequence). CDR3 nucleotides: TGTGCCACCAGCATAAGGACAGAAAATCAGCCCCAGCATTTT. This gives the protein CATSIRTENQPQHF.

As for this clonotype: A clone one base away is much larger, so this may be a read error. This chain connects TRBV27 to TRBJ2-7; 7 bases map to TRBD1. V was pared by 8 bases and J by 6 bases, with 13 bases of the junction left unmatched. This CDR3 is 14 amino acids long. CDR1 MNHEY and CDR2 SMNVEV come from the germline V gene (reference sequence). CDR3 in DNA: TGTGCCAGCGGTCCTGACAGGGTCCTATCCGAGCAGTACTTC. Protein product: CASGPDRVLSEQYF.

The gene calls are TRBV20-1 and TRBJ1-1, with TRBD1 matching 7 bases. Trimming cost V 0 bases and J 6 bases; bases outside gene matches: 7. The CDR3 totals 14 residues. Germline V gene sequence: CDR1 DFQATT, CDR2 SNEGSKA (reference sequence). The DNA of the CDR3 is TGCAGTGCTAGAGATCCGCGACAGGGAGCTGAAGCTTTCTTT. Translation: CSARDPRQGAEAFF.

This clonotype was counted ten times or more. The chain is built from TRBV11-2 and TRBJ2-3, with 7 bases that match TRBD2. This CDR3 contains 15 residues. V dropped 10 bases and J dropped 1; count of bases not matched to a gene: 11. Germline lookup yields CDR1 SGHAT and CDR2 FQNNGV. The CDR3 is CATKRGRAGTDTQYF. CDR3 DNA: TGTGCCACCAAACGGGGGAGGGCCGGCACAGATACGCAGTATTTT.

This clonotype was recorded many times. The genes are TRBV12-3 or TRBV12-4 and TRBJ2-3; maybe TRBD2 (5 bases). The CDR3 consists of 13 residues. Trimming removed 2 bases from V and 5 bases from J, with 8 bases in between. In nucleotides, the CDR3 is TGTGCCAGCAGTTTACAGGCGGGAGATACGCAGTATTTT. Translating gives CASSLQAGDTQYF.

This clonotype showed up many times. The chain combines TRBV20-1 with TRBJ1-5, with 9 bases fitting TRBD1. V shed 4 bases, J shed 7 bases, and the junction held 8 bases outside the gene matches. The germline CDR1 and CDR2 sequences are DFQATT and SNEGSKA (reference sequence). The CDR3 is 14 amino acids. The CDR3 DNA follows: TGCAGTGCTATGGAGGGACAGGGTTGGCAGCCCCAGCATTTT. This codes for CSAMEGQGWQPQHF.

This clonotype came up many times. The chain uses TRBV10-3 and TRBJ2-3; TRBD2 matches 7 bases. The CDR3 has 13 amino acids. Germline CDR1 reads ENHRY; CDR2 reads SYGVKD. J gave up 8 bases and V 2 bases, and 4 bases lay outside the gene matches. Here the CDR3 DNA reads TGTGCCATCAGTGAGAGCCCGGGGGGTACGCAGTATTTT. Protein: CAISESPGGTQYF.

The rearrangement links TRBV15 to TRBJ2-1; TRBD2 is a possible D gene (6 bases). CDR1 and CDR2 from the germline V gene are LNHNV and YYDKDF (reference sequence). The germline V and J ends were trimmed by 2 bases and 1 base, with 18 bases remaining between them. This CDR3 comprises 18 residues. CDR3 nucleotides: TGTGCCACCAGCAGATCCCAAATTACTAGCCCTTCCTACAATGAGCAGTTCTTC. Translation: CATSRSQITSPSYNEQFF.

This clonotype came up many times. CDR3 in DNA: TGCAGTGCTAGTCCGGGGACTAGCCCCAAGTTAGTGACGCAGTATTTT. This translates into CSASPGTSPKLVTQYF. The chain couples TRBV20-1 to TRBJ2-3; 9 nucleotides agree with TRBD2. From germline, CDR1 is DFQATT and CDR2 SNEGSKA (reference sequence). The CDR3 is 16 residues long. The ends lost 3 bases at V and 9 bases at J; junction bases unmatched: 16.

This clonotype was observed at least ten times. CDR3 sequence: CSARESPGYTF. In DNA form, the CDR3 reads TGCAGTGCTAGAGAAAGTCCTGGCTACACCTTC. The rearrangement links TRBV20-1 to TRBJ1-2; no definite D call. V was trimmed by 0 bases and J by 7 bases, leaving 6 bases between them. The CDR3 runs 11 residues. Germline V lookup: CDR1 DFQATT, CDR2 SNEGSKA (reference sequence).

This clonotype was counted a few times. The chain carries TRBV13 and TRBJ1-1, with unresolved D. Trimming pared 1 base from V and 5 bases from J, leaving 8 bases between. This CDR3 spans 13 amino acids. Germline CDR1 PRHDT, CDR2 FYEKMQ (reference sequence). CDR3 sequence: CASSLVGETEAFF. CDR3 bases: TGTGCCAGCAGCTTAGTTGGGGAGACTGAAGCTTTCTTT. The complete variable domain, with remaining parts taken from reference TRBV13 and TRBJ1-1, reads AAGVIQSPRHLIKEKRETATLKCYPIPRHDTVYWYQQGPGQDPQFLISFYEKMQSDKGSIPDRFSAQQFSDYHSELNMSSLELGDSALYFCASSLVGETEAFFGQGTRLTVV.

This clonotype was detected ten times or more. The J gene is TRBJ2-1, the V gene TRBV27, with 8 bases aligning to TRBD2. This CDR3 is 15 amino acids long. Per germline, CDR1 MNHEY and CDR2 SMNVEV (reference sequence). With V trimmed by 5 bases and J by 4 bases, 7 bases remained unmatched. CDR3 nucleotides: TGTGCCAGCAGTCCACGACTAGCGAAATACAATGAGCAGTTCTTC. It translates to CASSPRLAKYNEQFF.

Of note for this clonotype: A read error may be the cause here, since a much bigger clone is one base away. The chain couples TRBV7-9 to TRBJ2-3, with D hard to call. Germline values: CDR1 SEHNR, CDR2 FQNEAQ (reference sequence). CDR3 length: 12 residues. The CDR3 region is CVSSTFSDTQYF. CDR3 in DNA: TGTGTCAGCAGCACCTTCTCAGATACGCAGTATTTT. Combining the CDR3 with reference TRBV7-9 and TRBJ2-3 gives the whole variable domain DTGVSQNPRHKITKRGQNVTFRCDPISEHNRLYWYRQTLGQGPEFLTYFQNEAQLEKSRLLSDRFSAERPKGSFSTLEIQRTEQGDSAMYLCVSSTFSDTQYFGPGTRLTVL.

A few counts support this clonotype. V is TRBV5-6 and J is TRBJ2-7, with a possible D match to TRBD2 (6 bases). The length of the CDR3 is 15 residues. Germline-derived CDR1 and CDR2 are SGHDT and YYEEEE. The V and J ends lost 4 bases and 7 bases respectively, with 21 bases between them. CDR3 nucleotide sequence: TGTGCCAGCAGCGACCGGGAGCCTAGAGTGGGGGAGCAGTACTTC. Protein product: CASSDREPRVGEQYF.

Comment on this clonotype: This likely comes from a read error, as the CDR3 has no conserved phenylalanine or tryptophan at its end. The chain uses TRBV4-3 and TRBJ1-1; D remains ambiguous. Germline V gene data show CDR1 as LGHNA and CDR2 as YSLEER. This CDR3 has 16 residues. V shed 4 bases and J shed 0 bases, with 15 bases lying between them. CDR3 bases: TGCGCCAGCAGCCCAGGCCTACCCGTAATGAACACTGAAGCTTTCCTT. This codes for CASSPGLPVMNTEAFL.

This clonotype showed up many times. This sequence joins TRBV12-3 or TRBV12-4 and TRBJ2-1; 7 bases fit TRBD2. The junction had 6 bases not matched to a gene; V was cut back by 7 bases and J by 0 bases. The CDR3 loop spans 15 amino acids. The CDR3 DNA is TGTGCCAGCACCAACGGGGGGTCCTCCTACAATGAGCAGTTCTTC. Its translation is CASTNGGSSYNEQFF.

The chain links TRBV5-1 to TRBJ2-3; 14 bases map to TRBD2. CDR1 is SGHRS and CDR2 is YFSETQ in the germline V gene. The V and J ends lost 6 bases and 0 bases, in that order; junction bases with no gene match: 9. The CDR3 consists of 18 residues. The CDR3 nucleotides read TGCGCCAGCACCAAGGAGGGACTAGCGGGAGCCAGCACAGATACGCAGTATTTT. Protein sequence: CASTKEGLAGASTDTQYF.

With respect to this clonotype: It may be a read error: a sequence one base away is much more abundant. The rearrangement joins TRBV7-2 to TRBJ2-3; 7 bases are shared with TRBD2. V dropped 5 bases and J dropped 8; count of bases not matched to a gene: 16. Germline V gene sequence: CDR1 SGHTA, CDR2 FQGNSA. CDR3 size: 16 residues. The CDR3: CASSGGGGGPAGTQYF. CDR3 sequence (DNA): TGTGCCAGCAGCGGTGGTGGGGGAGGGCCGGCAGGTACGCAGTATTTT.

Many counts were recorded for this clonotype. The V gene is TRBV28, the J gene TRBJ1-3, with D possibly being TRBD1 (6 bases). With 5 bases removed from V and 0 bases from J, the gap between germline ends came to 14 bases. Germline CDR1 MDHEN, CDR2 SYDVKM. The CDR3 loop spans 16 amino acids. DNA for the CDR3: TGTGCCAGCAGTGCCCCAGGGGCGAACTCTGGAAACACCATATATTTT. Translation gives CASSAPGANSGNTIYF.

Only a few counts were recorded for this clonotype. The V and J genes are TRBV30 and TRBJ2-1; weak D call: TRBD1 (6 bases). V was pared by 3 bases and J by 7 bases, with 13 bases between. Germline V gives CDR1 GTSNPN, CDR2 SVGIG (reference sequence). The CDR3 consists of 13 residues. CDR3 sequence (DNA): TGTGCCTGGAGCGAGGGGGTACGGAATGAGCAGTTCTTC. As protein: CAWSEGVRNEQFF.

This chain links TRBV20-1 with TRBJ2-3, with 14 bases lining up with TRBD2. V dropped 3 bases and J dropped 3; count of bases not matched to a gene: 2. The CDR3 totals 15 residues. Germline V lookup: CDR1 DFQATT, CDR2 SNEGSKA (reference sequence). Here the CDR3 DNA reads TGCAGTGCTAGGGGACTAGCGGGAGCAACAGATACGCAGTATTTT. Encoded protein: CSARGLAGATDTQYF.

This clonotype was recorded many times. The V gene is TRBV2, the J gene TRBJ1-1; unclear D gene. Germline loops: CDR1 SNHLY, CDR2 FYNNEI. Deletions cut 1 base from V and 5 bases from J, with 11 bases between. This CDR3 is 14 amino acids long. The CDR3 DNA is TGTGCCAGCAGTGAAGTGTGGGAAGGGACTGAAGCTTTCTTT. It translates to CASSEVWEGTEAFF.

The rearrangement uses TRBV19 and TRBJ2-2, with TRBD2 matching over 8 bases. Germline-derived CDR1 and CDR2 are LNHDA and SQIVND (reference sequence). This CDR3 has 18 residues. With V trimmed by 3 bases and J by 2 bases, 11 bases remained unmatched. The CDR3 nucleotides read TGTGCCAGTAGTATTCCCCACCTGACTAGCGCTAACACCGGGGAGCTGTTTTTT. Its translation is CASSIPHLTSANTGELFF.

This clonotype was counted many times. CDR3 amino acids: CASSLSGGGLSRRYEQYF. The CDR3 DNA sequence: TGTGCCAGCAGTTTATCGGGAGGGGGGCTCTCCCGGCGTTACGAGCAGTACTTC. The genes are TRBV28 and TRBJ2-7; 8 nucleotides match TRBD2. CDR1 is MDHEN, CDR2 SYDVKM, per germline. CDR3 length: 18 residues. V lost 1 base and J lost 4; bases outside the gene matches: 15.